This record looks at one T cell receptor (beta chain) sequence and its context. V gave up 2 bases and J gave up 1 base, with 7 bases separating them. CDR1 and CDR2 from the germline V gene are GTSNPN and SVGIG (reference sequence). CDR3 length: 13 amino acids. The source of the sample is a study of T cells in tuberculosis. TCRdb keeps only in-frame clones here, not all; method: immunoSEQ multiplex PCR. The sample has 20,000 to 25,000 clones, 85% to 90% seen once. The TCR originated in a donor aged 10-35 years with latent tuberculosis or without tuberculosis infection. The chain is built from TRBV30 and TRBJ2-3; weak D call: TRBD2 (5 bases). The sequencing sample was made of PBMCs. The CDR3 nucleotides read TGTGCCTGGAGTCGGCGGGGCACAGATACGCAGTATTTT. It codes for CAWSRRGTDTQYF. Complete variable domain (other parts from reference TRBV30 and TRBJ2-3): SQTIHQWPATLVQPVGSPLSLECTVEGTSNPNLYWYRQAAGRGLQLLFYSVGIGQISSEVPQNLSASRPQDRQFILSSKKLLLSDSGFYLCAWSRRGTDTQYFGPGTRLTVL.